The rows below give T cell receptor beta chains drawn from one sample of a study of blood T cells in healthy people across ages. TCRdb reanalysed the 5' RACE reads using MiXCR and keeps one entry per CDR3 protein. Among around 2 million distinct CDR3 sequences listed, about 39% were seen once. The sample was blood. Receptors were obtained from a human donor in good health. Each CDR3 is given with its conserved first and last residue. The D gene is left open where the match is weak. Size values are once, few and many counts, or a class for expanded clones, and some rows have none.

J: TRBJ2-1; size: NA; V: TRBV20-1; D: TRBD1; CDR3: CSATRTGGWNEQFF; DNA: TGCAGTGCTACCCGGACAGGGGGTTGGAATGAGCAGTTCTTC
J: TRBJ2-5; size: NA; V: TRBV20-1; D: TRBD1; CDR3: CSARIRAGGQETQYF; DNA: TGCAGTGCTAGAATTCGGGCAGGGGGCCAAGAGACCCAGTACTTC
J: TRBJ2-1; size: few; V: TRBV7-8; D: NA; CDR3: CASSVDPGGAPYNEQFF; DNA: TGTGCCAGCAGCGTGGATCCAGGGGGGGCGCCCTACAATGAGCAGTTCTTC
J: TRBJ2-1; size: NA; V: TRBV12-3/TRBV12-4; D: TRBD1; CDR3: CANQRTGNDNEQFF; DNA: TGTGCCAACCAGAGGACAGGTAACGACAATGAGCAGTTCTTC
J: TRBJ2-1; size: NA; V: TRBV10-3; D: NA; CDR3: CAISEAWAGTDEQFF; DNA: TGTGCCATCAGTGAGGCTTGGGCAGGGACGGACGAGCAGTTCTTC
J: TRBJ2-1; size: NA; V: TRBV7-6; D: TRBD2; CDR3: CASSLLGRLIRGGASFYCEQFF; DNA: TGTGCCAGCAGCTTACTCGGCAGGCTTATTCGCGGGGGGGCCTCGTTTTATTGTGAGCAGTTCTTC
J: TRBJ2-5; size: many; V: TRBV12-3/TRBV12-4; D: NA; CDR3: CASSLNSQETQYF; DNA: TGTGCCAGCAGCTTGAACAGCCAAGAGACCCAGTACTTC
J: TRBJ2-5; size: NA; V: TRBV5-6; D: TRBD2; CDR3: CASSGGGILQETQYF; DNA: TGTGCCAGCAGCGGCGGGGGGATTTTACAAGAGACCCAGTACTTC
J: TRBJ2-1; size: NA; V: TRBV20-1; D: NA; CDR3: CSANPRGRETQFF; DNA: TGCAGTGCCAACCCTCGGGGGCGGGAGACCCAGTTCTTC
J: TRBJ1-2; size: few; V: TRBV28; D: NA; CDR3: CASSLGGFMDYGYTF; DNA: TGTGCCAGCAGTCTGGGGGGATTTATGGACTATGGCTACACCTTC
J: TRBJ1-1; size: NA; V: TRBV28; D: NA; CDR3: CASSPPSVRGDTEAFF; DNA: TGTGCCAGCAGTCCCCCTTCCGTACGCGGGGACACTGAAGCTTTCTTT
J: TRBJ1-2; size: NA; V: TRBV7-9; D: TRBD1; CDR3: CASSPPVRDRDGYTF; DNA: TGTGCCAGCAGCCCCCCCGTGCGGGACAGGGACGGCTACACCTTC
J: TRBJ2-7; size: NA; V: TRBV5-1; D: NA; CDR3: CASSLSQGRAYYEQYF; DNA: TGCGCCAGCAGCTTGTCCCAGGGTAGGGCCTACTACGAGCAGTACTTC
J: TRBJ1-2; size: NA; V: TRBV12-3/TRBV12-4; D: TRBD1; CDR3: CASGTGAFYGYTF; DNA: TGTGCCAGCGGGACAGGGGCCTTTTACGGCTACACCTTC
J: TRBJ1-2; size: NA; V: TRBV12-3/TRBV12-4; D: NA; CDR3: CASSEGIYGYTF; DNA: TGTGCCAGCAGCGAGGGGATCTATGGCTACACCTTC
J: TRBJ2-7; size: NA; V: TRBV20-1; D: TRBD1; CDR3: CSARLWGQRTNEQYF; DNA: TGCAGTGCTAGACTATGGGGACAGAGGACGAACGAGCAGTACTTC
J: TRBJ2-7; size: many; V: TRBV9; D: NA; CDR3: CASSVGRGDYEQYF; DNA: TGTGCCAGCAGCGTAGGCCGCGGGGACTACGAGCAGTACTTC
J: TRBJ2-7; size: NA; V: TRBV5-1; D: NA; CDR3: CASSRSLASEQYF; DNA: TGCGCCAGCAGCCGTTCCTTAGCTTCCGAGCAGTACTTC
J: TRBJ1-1; size: NA; V: TRBV21-1; D: NA; CDR3: CASSKEALEATEAFF; DNA: TGTGCCAGCAGCAAAGAGGCCTTGGAGGCAACTGAAGCTTTCTTT
J: TRBJ1-2; size: NA; V: TRBV4-1; D: NA; CDR3: CASSQDPQASLYGYTF; DNA: TGCGCCAGCAGCCAAGATCCCCAGGCCAGCCTATATGGCTACACCTTC
J: TRBJ2-5; size: NA; V: TRBV9; D: TRBD1; CDR3: CASSPQGGGFGETQYF; DNA: TGTGCCAGCAGCCCCCAAGGGGGCGGTTTCGGAGAGACCCAGTACTTC
J: TRBJ1-5; size: NA; V: TRBV4-1; D: NA; CDR3: CASSQFRTGNNQPQHF; DNA: TGCGCCAGCAGCCAGTTTAGGACGGGGAACAATCAGCCCCAGCATTTT
J: TRBJ2-1; size: NA; V: TRBV5-1; D: TRBD2; CDR3: CASSLGWLAGGENEQFF; DNA: TGCGCCAGCAGCTTGGGGTGGCTAGCGGGGGGAGAGAATGAGCAGTTCTTC
J: TRBJ2-1; size: few; V: TRBV5-1; D: TRBD2; CDR3: CASSLGTSGGANEQFF; DNA: TGCGCCAGCAGCTTGGGGACTAGCGGGGGGGCGAATGAGCAGTTCTTC
J: TRBJ2-1; size: few; V: TRBV29-1; D: NA; CDR3: CSVEHDRPPGANEQFF; DNA: TGCAGCGTTGAGCATGACAGGCCCCCGGGGGCCAATGAGCAGTTCTTC
J: TRBJ2-1; size: once; V: TRBV5-4; D: TRBD2; CDR3: CASSLAGGGSNEQFF; DNA: TGTGCCAGCAGCTTGGCCGGCGGGGGTAGCAATGAGCAGTTCTTC
J: TRBJ2-1; size: NA; V: TRBV3-1; D: NA; CDR3: CASSQDAGEQFF; DNA: TGTGCCAGCAGCCAAGATGCAGGTGAGCAGTTCTTC
J: TRBJ2-1; size: few; V: TRBV29-1; D: NA; CDR3: CSVGWVTNEQFF; DNA: TGCAGCGTTGGATGGGTAACCAATGAGCAGTTCTTC
J: TRBJ2-6; size: few; V: TRBV9; D: NA; CDR3: CASSVFSSSGGANVLTF; DNA: TGTGCCAGCAGCGTATTCTCCTCTTCTGGGGGGGCCAACGTCCTGACTTTC
J: TRBJ2-3; size: once; V: TRBV20-1; D: NA; CDR3: CSAAGAPSGVNTQYF; DNA: TGCAGTGCGGCGGGGGCGCCCAGCGGGGTCAATACGCAGTATTTT
J: TRBJ2-3; size: few; V: TRBV11-2; D: NA; CDR3: CASSRDRESTDTQYF; DNA: TGTGCCAGCAGCCGCGACAGAGAGAGCACAGATACGCAGTATTTT
J: TRBJ1-1; size: few; V: TRBV7-6; D: NA; CDR3: CASALGGDTEAFF; DNA: TGTGCCAGCGCATTGGGTGGGGACACTGAAGCTTTCTTT
J: TRBJ2-3; size: NA; V: TRBV11-2; D: NA; CDR3: CASRGPLVSTDTQYF; DNA: TGTGCCAGCAGAGGACCCTTGGTTTCCACAGATACGCAGTATTTT
J: TRBJ1-2; size: NA; V: TRBV11-2; D: NA; CDR3: CASSPPVAILDGYTF; DNA: TGTGCCAGCAGTCCCCCGGTGGCCATCCTCGATGGCTACACCTTC